This T cell receptor beta chain stems from a study of blood T cell repertoires in COVID-19. This clone was recorded a few times. The trim removed 5 bases at V and 4 bases at J, leaving 9 bases unmatched. This CDR3 region has 15 residues. Germline CDR1 reads LGHDT; CDR2 reads YNNKEL (reference sequence). TCRdb keeps only in-frame clones here, not all; method: immunoSEQ multiplex PCR. The sample lists about 270,000 clones, roughly 84% seen once, with around 2.9% in the top ten. What was sequenced was peripheral blood. J is TRBJ2-7 and V is TRBV3-1 (or the pseudogene TRBV3-2), with 9 bases that match TRBD1. This TCR was sampled from a woman between 18 and 29 years old with acute or convalescent COVID-19. CDR3 nucleotides: TGTGCCAGCAGCTCGGACAGGGGCGCCTGGTACGAGCAGTACTTC. It encodes CASSSDRGAWYEQYF.